This TCR beta chain was identified during a study of cytomegalovirus exposure and HLA in healthy donors. Study information: The roughly 110 validation repertoires were reported in a later analysis to have been generated on the same platform as the roughly 720 first-cohort repertoires.

The donors formed part of the approximately 120-subject validation cohort, distinct from the roughly 660-subject first cohort. For this clone: Its antigen is not known.

TCRdb's copy holds only in-frame clones and misses some; the assay was immunoSEQ multiplex PCR. The sample yields around 190,000 clones, roughly nine tenths seen once. Findings and limits, study-wide: The finding came from a later analysis; first-cohort TCR clusters tended to co-occur in the roughly 120 validation repertoires. Across donors, most TCRs were seen rarely, yet some public ones were widespread.

CDR1 is SNHLY and CDR2 is FYNNEI in the germline V gene. The CDR3 is made up of 13 amino acids. Trimming shortened V by 9 bases and J by 0 bases, and 9 bases separated the two germline ends. The sequence derives from a man aged 25-45 years in good health and CMV-seropositive. The rearrangement joins TRBV2 to TRBJ1-5; D remains ambiguous. The sample taken for sequencing was PBMCs. The CDR3 protein is CASTDGSNQPQHF. The CDR3 nucleotides are TGTGCCAGTACCGACGGTAGCAATCAGCCCCAGCATTTT.